The clone carrying this T cell receptor (beta chain) has more than one count but fewer than ten. CDR3 length: 15 amino acids. After removal of 6 bases from V and 5 bases from J, the junction contained 8 bases not matched to a gene. Germline CDR1 is LNHDA and CDR2 is SQIVND (reference sequence). These data are taken from a study of T cell changes during pregnancy in multiple sclerosis. Profiled with immunoSEQ multiplex PCR; TCRdb holds only in-frame clones, not every one. The sample lists under 45,000 clones, around 89% occurring once. This receptor was obtained from a female donor with multiple sclerosis, enrolled in a pregnancy study. V usage is TRBV19 and J usage is TRBJ2-2; 8 bases fit TRBD1. Source: CD4+ T cells from peripheral blood mononuclear cells, taken in the second trimester of pregnancy. This chain's CDR3 is CASRPDRGETGELFF. The CDR3 nucleotides are TGTGCCAGTAGACCAGACAGGGGAGAAACCGGGGAGCTGTTTTTT.